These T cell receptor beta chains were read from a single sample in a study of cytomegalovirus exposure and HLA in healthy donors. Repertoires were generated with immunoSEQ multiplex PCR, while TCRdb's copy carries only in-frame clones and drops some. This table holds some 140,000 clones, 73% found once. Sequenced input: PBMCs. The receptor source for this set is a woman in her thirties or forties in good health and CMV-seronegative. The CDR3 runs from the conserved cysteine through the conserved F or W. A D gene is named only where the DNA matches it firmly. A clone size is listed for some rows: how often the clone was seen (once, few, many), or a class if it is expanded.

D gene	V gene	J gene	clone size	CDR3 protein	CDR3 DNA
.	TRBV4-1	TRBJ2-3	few	CASSQEQRVTTDTQYF	TGCGCCAGCAGCCAAGAACAGCGGGTAACCACAGATACGCAGTATTTT
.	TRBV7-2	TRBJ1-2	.	CASSFGGSGPPGFTF	TGTGCCAGCAGCTTCGGGGGATCCGGGCCCCCGGGGTTCACCTTC
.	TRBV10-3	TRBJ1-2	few	CAISEATAAGGYTF	TGTGCCATCAGTGAGGCGACAGCCGCCGGCGGCTACACCTTC
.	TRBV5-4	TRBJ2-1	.	CATILDSEQFF	TGTGCCACCATCCTAGATAGTGAGCAGTTCTTC
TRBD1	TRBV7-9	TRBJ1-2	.	CASSLDRVRDYGYTF	TGTGCCAGCAGCTTGGACAGGGTCAGGGACTATGGCTACACCTTC
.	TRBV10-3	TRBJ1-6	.	CAIRQATTNSSPLHF	TGTGCCATAAGACAGGCCACCACTAATTCTTCACCCCTCCACTTT
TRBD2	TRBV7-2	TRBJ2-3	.	CASSLGTSGTDTQYF	TGTGCCAGCAGCTTGGGGACTAGCGGTACAGATACGCAGTATTTT
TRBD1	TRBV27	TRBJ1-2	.	CASSPRDRGAYGYTF	TGTGCCAGCAGTCCCAGGGACAGGGGGGCCTATGGCTACACCTTC
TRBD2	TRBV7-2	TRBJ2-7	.	CASSLNSLALHEQYF	TGTGCCAGCAGCTTAAATTCACTAGCGTTGCACGAGCAGTACTTC
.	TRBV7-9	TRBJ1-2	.	CASRGPANYGYTF	TGTGCCAGCAGGGGCCCAGCTAACTATGGCTACACCTTC
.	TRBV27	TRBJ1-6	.	CASSPRTGNSPLHF	TGTGCCAGCAGTCCCAGAACGGGTAATTCACCCCTCCACTTT
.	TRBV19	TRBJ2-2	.	CASRDTGAGELFF	TGTGCCAGTAGGGACACGGGGGCCGGGGAGCTGTTTTTT
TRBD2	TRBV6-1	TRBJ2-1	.	CASSERGTSYEQFF	TGTGCCAGCAGTGAACGAGGGACTAGCTATGAGCAGTTCTTC
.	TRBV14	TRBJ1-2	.	CASSPAYGIGYTF	TGTGCCAGCAGCCCAGCGTATGGAATTGGCTACACCTTC
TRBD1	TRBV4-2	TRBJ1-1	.	CASSQETGGLGWSEAFF	TGTGCCAGCAGCCAAGAGACAGGGGGCTTGGGGTGGTCTGAAGCTTTCTTT
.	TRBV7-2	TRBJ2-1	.	CASSLAGSSYNEQFF	TGTGCCAGCAGCTTAGCAGGGAGCTCCTACAATGAGCAGTTCTTC
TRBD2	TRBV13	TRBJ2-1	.	CASRPRPGLVSPSSYNEQFF	TGTGCCAGCAGACCAAGACCGGGACTAGTTTCCCCGAGCTCCTACAATGAGCAGTTCTTC
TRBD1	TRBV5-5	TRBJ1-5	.	CASSRQGASNQPQHF	TGTGCCAGCAGCCGACAGGGGGCAAGCAATCAGCCCCAGCATTTT
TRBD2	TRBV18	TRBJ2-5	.	CASSSLRTSGETQYF	TGTGCCAGCTCATCACTTAGGACTAGCGGGGAGACCCAGTACTTC
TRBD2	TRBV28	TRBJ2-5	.	CASSFLAGVVETQYF	TGTGCCAGCAGTTTTTTGGCGGGGGTGGTAGAGACCCAGTACTTC
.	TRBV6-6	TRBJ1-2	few	CASSSQGSGYTF	TGTGCCAGCAGTTCCCAGGGCTCTGGCTACACCTTC
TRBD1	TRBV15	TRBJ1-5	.	CATSRVGTGGPPQHF	TGTGCCACCAGCAGAGTGGGGACAGGGGGTCCGCCCCAGCATTTT
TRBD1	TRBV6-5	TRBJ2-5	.	CASSKTGWPQETQYF	TGTGCCAGCAGTAAGACAGGGTGGCCCCAAGAGACCCAGTACTTC
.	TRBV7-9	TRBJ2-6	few	CASSKDRNYGPGANVLTF	TGTGCCAGCAGCAAAGACAGGAATTACGGGCCTGGGGCCAACGTCCTGACTTTC
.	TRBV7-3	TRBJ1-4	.	CASSPGLGTNEKLFF	TGTGCCAGCAGCCCTGGGCTGGGAACTAATGAAAAACTGTTTTTT
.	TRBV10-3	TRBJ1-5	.	CAISESGGRSGDGPQHF	TGTGCCATCAGTGAGTCAGGGGGTCGGTCAGGGGACGGACCCCAGCATTTT
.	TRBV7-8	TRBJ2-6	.	CASSLGLRLLLWAGANVLTF	TGTGCCAGCAGCTTAGGGTTGAGGCTTCTTCTGTGGGCTGGGGCCAACGTCCTGACTTTC
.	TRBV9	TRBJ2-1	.	CASSVGQVNEQFF	TGTGCCAGCAGCGTGGGGCAGGTCAATGAGCAGTTCTTC
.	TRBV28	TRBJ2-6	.	CASSFSGANVLTF	TGTGCCAGCAGTTTTAGCGGGGCCAACGTCCTGACTTTC
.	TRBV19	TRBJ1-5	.	CASSETGFSNQPQHF	TGTGCCAGTAGCGAAACAGGGTTTAGCAATCAGCCCCAGCATTTT